This T cell receptor beta chain was profiled in a study of radiation and T cells in renal cell carcinoma. Time point in this sample: baseline pretreatment blood. The treatment here: 15 Gy SBRT to primary tumor, nephrectomy 4 weeks later. The tumor was a clear cell renal cell carcinoma. The CDR3 is made up of 15 amino acids. After removal of 7 bases from V and 5 bases from J, the junction contained 13 bases not matched to a gene. Germline V lookup: CDR1 MNHNY, CDR2 SVGAGI (reference sequence). Produced via immunoSEQ multiplex PCR; TCRdb's table is partial and in-frame only. This repertoire shows around 160,000 clones, around 90% found once; its top ten account for around 4.1%.

This specimen consisted of blood, obtained from a patient whose treatment included radiotherapy and nephrectomy. This rearrangement joins TRBV6-6 to TRBJ1-1, with TRBD1 matching over 7 bases. The clonotype originates from a woman aged 70-85 years with renal cell carcinoma. The CDR3 here is CASIIDGTAGTEAFF. The CDR3 nucleotides read TGTGCCAGCATTATAGACGGGACAGCGGGAACTGAAGCTTTCTTT.